This TCR beta chain was retrieved from a study of regulatory T cells in long-lasting Graves disease. Study in general: More than 5 years of antithyroid drugs with positive TSH receptor antibodies defined persistent Graves' disease.

Study results and limitations: There was favoring of TRBV28, TRBJ1-2 and TRBJ2-5 in persistent disease.

The time point was: persistent/refractory GD, antithyroid drugs over 5 years with positive TRAb. The TCR library used RNA extracted from PBMCs. Graves' disease diagnosis relied on American Thyroid Association guidelines. Construction of TCR beta libraries relied on iRepertoire HTBI primers and on Arm-PCR targeting CDR3 regions. TCRdb processed the multiplex PCR reads anew with MiXCR; each CDR3 protein has one entry. The sample lists some 370,000 distinct CDR3 sequences, under 25% occurring once. This clonotype came up a few times. Its target is unknown. Trimming shortened V by 8 bases and J by 6 bases, and 4 bases separated the two germline ends. Germline CDR1 reads SGHTA; CDR2 reads FQGNSA. The CDR3 spans 10 residues.

The sequence was obtained from a female donor with Graves disease. This specimen was peripheral blood mononuclear cells (PBMCs), taken when the disease was refractory, from a patient treated with antithyroid drugs. The chain combines TRBV7-2 with TRBJ2-2, with D uncertain. The CDR3 loop is CASGAGELFF. CDR3 sequence (DNA): TGTGCCAGCGGGGCCGGGGAGCTGTTTTTT.